This is a list of T cell receptor beta chains from one sample in a study of T cell responses to AZD1222 COVID-19 vaccine. Data came from immunoSEQ multiplex PCR; TCRdb stores just in-frame clones and leaves some out. The sample has roughly 190,000 clones; 90% to 95% are singletons. Source: peripheral blood, taken 28 days after the second AZD1222 dose. Receptors originate from an adult who received the AZD1222 COVID-19 vaccine. The CDR3 runs from the conserved cysteine through the conserved F or W. The order of the fields is D gene, J gene, V gene, clone size, CDR3 protein, CDR3 DNA. A D gene is named only where the DNA matches it firmly. Part of the rows lack a size; the others show once, few, many or a class for expanded clones.

d_gene: NA
j_gene: TRBJ1-6
v_gene: TRBV28
abundance: NA
CDR3aa: CASSLSRWGRKDSPLHF
CDR3nt: TGTGCCAGCAGTTTAAGTCGGTGGGGACGGAAAGATTCACCCCTCCACTTT

d_gene: NA
j_gene: TRBJ2-2
v_gene: TRBV4-1
abundance: NA
CDR3aa: CASSQLASSNTGELFF
CDR3nt: TGCGCCAGCAGCCAGCTCGCCTCCTCGAACACCGGGGAGCTGTTTTTT

d_gene: TRBD1
j_gene: TRBJ1-5
v_gene: TRBV2
abundance: NA
CDR3aa: CAVSGTGGNQPQHF
CDR3nt: TGTGCCGTCTCCGGGACAGGGGGAAATCAGCCCCAGCATTTT

d_gene: NA
j_gene: TRBJ2-7
v_gene: TRBV5-1
abundance: few
CDR3aa: CASRLGDWVSYEQYF
CDR3nt: TGCGCCAGCAGGTTGGGGGACTGGGTCTCCTACGAGCAGTACTTC

d_gene: NA
j_gene: TRBJ1-2
v_gene: TRBV6-5
abundance: NA
CDR3aa: CASRLEVNYGYTF
CDR3nt: TGTGCCAGCAGGTTAGAGGTTAACTATGGCTACACCTTC

d_gene: NA
j_gene: TRBJ1-2
v_gene: TRBV21-1
abundance: NA
CDR3aa: CASSKEMGNYGYTF
CDR3nt: TGTGCCAGCAGCAAAGAGATGGGAAACTATGGCTACACCTTC

d_gene: NA
j_gene: TRBJ1-1
v_gene: TRBV21-1
abundance: NA
CDR3aa: CASSKLGEYGGWDTEAFF
CDR3nt: TGTGCCAGCAGCAAGCTGGGGGAGTACGGAGGGTGGGACACTGAAGCTTTCTTT

d_gene: TRBD2
j_gene: TRBJ2-2
v_gene: TRBV28
abundance: NA
CDR3aa: CASSPGLAGRNTGELFF
CDR3nt: TGTGCCAGCAGTCCCGGACTAGCGGGACGGAACACCGGGGAGCTGTTTTTT

d_gene: TRBD1
j_gene: TRBJ2-5
v_gene: TRBV2
abundance: NA
CDR3aa: CASSEIPGQGKETQYF
CDR3nt: TGTGCCAGCAGTGAGATCCCGGGACAGGGGAAAGAGACCCAGTACTTC

d_gene: TRBD1
j_gene: TRBJ1-6
v_gene: TRBV11-3
abundance: few
CDR3aa: CASSFLGQANSPLHF
CDR3nt: TGTGCCAGCAGCTTCTTGGGACAGGCAAATTCACCCCTCCACTTT

d_gene: NA
j_gene: TRBJ1-1
v_gene: TRBV7-9
abundance: NA
CDR3aa: CASTLDSLNTEAFF
CDR3nt: TGTGCCAGCACCCTCGACAGTTTGAACACTGAAGCTTTCTTT

d_gene: TRBD2
j_gene: TRBJ2-1
v_gene: TRBV12-5
abundance: NA
CDR3aa: CASSRGFELAGIGNEQFF
CDR3nt: TGTGCTAGTTCAAGGGGGTTTGAGCTAGCGGGAATAGGGAATGAGCAGTTCTTC

d_gene: NA
j_gene: TRBJ2-1
v_gene: TRBV7-9
abundance: NA
CDR3aa: CASSSPRDYNEQFF
CDR3nt: TGTGCCAGCAGCTCACCCCGGGACTACAATGAGCAGTTCTTC

d_gene: NA
j_gene: TRBJ2-7
v_gene: TRBV28
abundance: NA
CDR3aa: CASSPPQGYPRGEQYF
CDR3nt: TGTGCCAGCAGCCCACCGCAGGGGTACCCCCGGGGCGAGCAGTACTTC

d_gene: TRBD2
j_gene: TRBJ2-2
v_gene: TRBV6-5
abundance: NA
CDR3aa: CASSYRTSGSTGELFF
CDR3nt: TGTGCCAGCAGTTACAGGACTAGCGGGTCCACCGGGGAGCTGTTTTTT

d_gene: TRBD1
j_gene: TRBJ2-3
v_gene: TRBV24-1
abundance: NA
CDR3aa: CATSDNRDRGRRTDTQYF
CDR3nt: TGTGCCACCAGTGACAACCGGGACAGGGGGAGGAGAACAGATACGCAGTATTTT

d_gene: NA
j_gene: TRBJ1-2
v_gene: TRBV10-3
abundance: NA
CDR3aa: CAISPVDGYGYTF
CDR3nt: TGTGCCATCAGTCCTGTGGACGGCTATGGCTACACCTTC

d_gene: NA
j_gene: TRBJ1-2
v_gene: TRBV28
abundance: few
CDR3aa: CASIPVGGPRIGANYGYTF
CDR3nt: TGTGCCAGCATACCCGTTGGGGGCCCCAGGATTGGGGCTAACTATGGCTACACCTTC

d_gene: NA
j_gene: TRBJ1-5
v_gene: TRBV5-8
abundance: NA
CDR3aa: CASSFGGQPQHF
CDR3nt: TGTGCCTCCTCATTTGGGGGGCAGCCCCAGCATTTT

d_gene: TRBD1
j_gene: TRBJ1-2
v_gene: TRBV9
abundance: NA
CDR3aa: CASSAGTAYGYTF
CDR3nt: TGTGCCAGCAGCGCCGGGACAGCCTATGGCTACACCTTC

d_gene: NA
j_gene: TRBJ1-2
v_gene: TRBV5-1
abundance: NA
CDR3aa: CASSFAGTYGYTF
CDR3nt: TGCGCCAGCAGCTTTGCAGGGACCTATGGCTACACCTTC

d_gene: NA
j_gene: TRBJ2-5
v_gene: TRBV5-4
abundance: once
CDR3aa: CASSLEGFQETQYF
CDR3nt: TGTGCCAGCAGCTTGGAGGGGTTCCAAGAGACCCAGTACTTC

d_gene: NA
j_gene: TRBJ2-4
v_gene: TRBV6-1
abundance: once
CDR3aa: CASSEPFPLPAKNIQYF
CDR3nt: TGTGCCAGCAGTGAACCATTCCCCCTTCCAGCCAAAAACATTCAGTACTTC

d_gene: TRBD1
j_gene: TRBJ1-1
v_gene: TRBV7-9
abundance: NA
CDR3aa: CASSLTGEAFF
CDR3nt: TGTGCCAGCAGCCTGACAGGGGAAGCTTTCTTT

d_gene: NA
j_gene: TRBJ1-1
v_gene: TRBV24-1
abundance: once
CDR3aa: CATSPRGVNTEAFF
CDR3nt: TGTGCCACCAGTCCGAGGGGCGTGAACACTGAAGCTTTCTTT

d_gene: NA
j_gene: TRBJ2-5
v_gene: TRBV5-8
abundance: NA
CDR3aa: CASEVGRETQYF
CDR3nt: TGTGCCAGCGAAGTGGGACGAGAGACCCAGTACTTC

d_gene: TRBD1
j_gene: TRBJ1-3
v_gene: TRBV5-1
abundance: NA
CDR3aa: CASSLGGQGNTIYF
CDR3nt: TGCGCCAGCAGCTTGGGGGGACAGGGAAACACCATATATTTT

d_gene: NA
j_gene: TRBJ1-1
v_gene: TRBV11-3
abundance: NA
CDR3aa: CASSLGVMRRGGTEAFF
CDR3nt: TGTGCCAGCAGCTTAGGTGTAATGCGCAGGGGTGGCACTGAAGCTTTCTTT

d_gene: NA
j_gene: TRBJ1-2
v_gene: TRBV19
abundance: NA
CDR3aa: CASSPRDYYGYTF
CDR3nt: TGTGCCAGTAGTCCTCGGGACTACTATGGCTACACCTTC

d_gene: TRBD1
j_gene: TRBJ1-1
v_gene: TRBV28
abundance: NA
CDR3aa: CASSWFARGRTEAFF
CDR3nt: TGTGCCAGCAGTTGGTTCGCCAGGGGGCGAACTGAAGCTTTCTTT

d_gene: NA
j_gene: TRBJ1-2
v_gene: TRBV9
abundance: NA
CDR3aa: CASSVYRASNYGYTF
CDR3nt: TGTGCCAGCAGCGTATACAGGGCATCTAACTATGGCTACACCTTC

d_gene: NA
j_gene: TRBJ1-1
v_gene: TRBV6-1
abundance: NA
CDR3aa: CASSEEGGRRTEAFF
CDR3nt: TGTGCCAGCAGTGAAGAAGGGGGGCGGAGAACTGAAGCTTTCTTT

d_gene: TRBD1
j_gene: TRBJ1-5
v_gene: TRBV5-8
abundance: NA
CDR3aa: CASSPDRGNQPQHF
CDR3nt: TGTGCCAGCAGCCCCGACAGGGGCAATCAGCCCCAGCATTTT

d_gene: NA
j_gene: TRBJ1-3
v_gene: TRBV4-2
abundance: NA
CDR3aa: CASSQTELSGNTIYF
CDR3nt: TGTGCCAGCAGCCAAACGGAGCTGTCTGGAAACACCATATATTTT

d_gene: TRBD1
j_gene: TRBJ2-7
v_gene: TRBV19
abundance: NA
CDR3aa: CASRGQGQQYF
CDR3nt: TGTGCCAGTAGGGGACAGGGTCAGCAGTACTTC

d_gene: TRBD1
j_gene: TRBJ1-4
v_gene: TRBV9
abundance: NA
CDR3aa: CASSYGTGGPRRGEKLFF
CDR3nt: TGTGCCAGCAGCTACGGGACAGGGGGACCCCGGCGGGGGGAAAAACTGTTTTTT

d_gene: NA
j_gene: TRBJ2-1
v_gene: TRBV6-4
abundance: NA
CDR3aa: CASSDGGTPTWNEQFF
CDR3nt: TGTGCCAGCAGTGACGGGGGGACCCCAACGTGGAATGAGCAGTTCTTC

d_gene: NA
j_gene: TRBJ1-5
v_gene: TRBV6-6
abundance: once
CDR3aa: CASNGQFNQPQHF
CDR3nt: TGTGCCAGCAACGGACAGTTCAATCAGCCCCAGCATTTT

d_gene: NA
j_gene: TRBJ1-1
v_gene: TRBV7-8
abundance: NA
CDR3aa: CASSLEQGLGTEAFF
CDR3nt: TGTGCCAGCAGCTTAGAGCAGGGGTTGGGCACTGAAGCTTTCTTT

d_gene: NA
j_gene: TRBJ1-5
v_gene: TRBV5-5
abundance: NA
CDR3aa: CASSLGGQLGQPQHF
CDR3nt: TGTGCCAGCAGCTTGGGGGGTCAGCTTGGCCAGCCCCAGCATTTT